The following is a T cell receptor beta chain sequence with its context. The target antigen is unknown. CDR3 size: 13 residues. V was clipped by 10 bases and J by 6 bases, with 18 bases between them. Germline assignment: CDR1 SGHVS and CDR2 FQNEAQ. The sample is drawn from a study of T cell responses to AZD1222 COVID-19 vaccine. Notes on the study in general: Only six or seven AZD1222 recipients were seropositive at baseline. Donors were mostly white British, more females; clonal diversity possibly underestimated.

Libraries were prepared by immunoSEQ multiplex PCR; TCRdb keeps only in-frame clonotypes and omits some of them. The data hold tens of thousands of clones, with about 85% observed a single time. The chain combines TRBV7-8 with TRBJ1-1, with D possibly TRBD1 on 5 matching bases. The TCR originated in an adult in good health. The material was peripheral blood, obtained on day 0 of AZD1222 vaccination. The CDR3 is CATHSLGPPEAFF. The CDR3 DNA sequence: TGTGCCACCCACTCCCTGGGGCCCCCTGAAGCTTTCTTT. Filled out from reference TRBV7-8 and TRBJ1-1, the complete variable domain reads GAGVSQSPRYKVAKRGQDVALRCDPISGHVSLFWYQQALGQGPEFLTYFQNEAQLDKSGLPSDRFFAERPEGSVSTLKIQRTQQEDSAVYLCATHSLGPPEAFFGQGTRLTVV.